A selection of T cell receptor beta chains follows, all from one sample in a study of blood T cell repertoires in COVID-19. Produced via immunoSEQ multiplex PCR; TCRdb's table is partial and in-frame only. Of over 150,000 clones listed, approximately 81% are singletons. The sample consisted of peripheral blood. The receptors were sampled from a woman aged 55-69 years with COVID-19, enrolled during active disease. The CDR3 runs from the conserved cysteine through the conserved F or W. D genes are given only for firm matches. Expanded clones are given a class, and other clones once, few, many or no size at all.

>TRBV11-1|TRBD1|.|TRBJ1-1
TGTGCCAGCAGCTTAGACAGGGGGCTGCTGAACACTGAAGCTTTCTTT
CASSLDRGLLNTEAFF
>TRBV18|.|.|TRBJ2-2
TGTGCCAGCTCACCAGTTAGCGCAATCACCGGGGAGCTGTTTTTT
CASSPVSAITGELFF
>TRBV4-1|TRBD1|once|TRBJ2-7
TGCGCCAGCAGCCTTACCTTGTCAGGGGGTGCCTACGAGCAGTACTTC
CASSLTLSGGAYEQYF
>TRBV12-5|.|.|TRBJ1-1
TGTGCTAGTGGTTTGTCCCAGGGAAAGACTGAAGCTTTCTTT
CASGLSQGKTEAFF
>TRBV5-1|.|.|TRBJ2-6
TGCGCCAGCAGCCTTTCTCAGGGAAACTCTGGGGCCAACGTCCTGACTTTC
CASSLSQGNSGANVLTF
>TRBV9|TRBD1|.|TRBJ2-2
TGTGCCAGCAGCGTAAGACAGGGGGATACCGGGGAGCTGTTTTTT
CASSVRQGDTGELFF
>TRBV9|.|once|TRBJ1-2
TGTGCCAGCAGCCGGGATTCTTATGGCTACACCTTC
CASSRDSYGYTF
>TRBV7-9|TRBD2|.|TRBJ2-1
TGTGCCAGCACCTCTGGACTAGCGGTCTACAATGAGCAGTTCTTC
CASTSGLAVYNEQFF
>TRBV27|.|.|TRBJ2-3
TGTGCCAGCAGTGTATTACTTAGCACCACTAGCACAGATACGCAGTATTTT
CASSVLLSTTSTDTQYF
>TRBV5-1|.|.|TRBJ1-4
TGCGCCAGCAGCTTGGACAGGGTTAATGAAAAACTGTTTTTT
CASSLDRVNEKLFF
>TRBV7-9|TRBD1|once|TRBJ1-3
TGTGCCAGCAGCGACCGACAGGGGAACTCTGGAAACACCATATATTTT
CASSDRQGNSGNTIYF
>TRBV3-1/TRBV3-2|.|.|TRBJ1-3
TGTGCCAGCAGCCAAACAGGGAAATTGGGAAACACCATATATTTT
CASSQTGKLGNTIYF
>TRBV11-3|TRBD2|.|TRBJ2-2
TGTGCCAGCAGCTTTCGCGCGGGAGTACGGACCGGGGAGCTGTTTTTT
CASSFRAGVRTGELFF
>TRBV5-8|.|.|TRBJ1-4
TGTGCCAGCAGCTTGAGGGGGTCCACTAATGAAAAACTGTTTTTT
CASSLRGSTNEKLFF
>TRBV18|TRBD2|.|TRBJ2-5
TGTGCCAGCTCACCACGATTACCGGGACTAGCGGGAGGGAAACAAGAGACCCAGTACTTC
CASSPRLPGLAGGKQETQYF
>TRBV18|.|.|TRBJ2-7
TGTGCCAGCTCACCAATAGCGGTGAGGCCTGTCCCAACCTACGAGCAGTACTTC
CASSPIAVRPVPTYEQYF
>TRBV27|TRBD1|.|TRBJ1-2
TGTGCCAGCAGTTCACAGGGGGCCGCTTACTATGGCTACACCTTC
CASSSQGAAYYGYTF
>TRBV27|.|.|TRBJ1-2
TGTGCCAGCAGTTTAAATCCCCTAGGAGCTAACTATGGCTACACCTTC
CASSLNPLGANYGYTF
>TRBV5-1|.|few|TRBJ1-1
TGCGCCAGCAGGTCCGTTGTGAACACTGAAGCTTTCTTT
CASRSVVNTEAFF
>TRBV19|.|.|TRBJ2-1
TGTGCCAGTAGTATAGGGTCGGGCAATGAGCAGTTCTTC
CASSIGSGNEQFF
>TRBV6-1|.|.|TRBJ1-1
TGTGCCAGCAGTGAAAAGGGGGGGGGCACTGAAGCTTTCTTT
CASSEKGGGTEAFF
>TRBV18|TRBD1|.|TRBJ1-4
TGTGCCAGCTCACCAGGAAACAGGGGGCTGGCTAATGAAAAACTGTTTTTT
CASSPGNRGLANEKLFF
>TRBV5-1|.|.|TRBJ1-5
TGCGCCAGCCGCGTAGGCGGCAATAGCAATCAGCCCCAGCATTTT
CASRVGGNSNQPQHF
>TRBV9|.|.|TRBJ1-5
TGTGCCAGCAGCGTTGGGGACAACAATCAGCCCCAGCATTTT
CASSVGDNNQPQHF
>TRBV2|TRBD1|.|TRBJ1-2
TGTGCCAGCAGCCCACAGGGGGTTTATGGCTACACCTTC
CASSPQGVYGYTF
>TRBV27|.|.|TRBJ2-2
TGTGCCAGCAGTCTAAACACCGGGGAGCTGTTTTTT
CASSLNTGELFF
>TRBV5-1|.|.|TRBJ2-7
TGCGCCTCTCGGACAGAAGCCTCCTACGAGCAGTACTTC
CASRTEASYEQYF
>TRBV5-8|TRBD1|.|TRBJ1-5
TGTGCCAGCAGCTCGGGACAGGGGAACCAGCCCCAGCATTTT
CASSSGQGNQPQHF
>TRBV7-9|.|.|TRBJ1-1
TGTGCCAGCACCCCGGGGGCTGAAGCTTTCTTT
CASTPGAEAFF
>TRBV30|.|.|TRBJ1-4
TGTGCCTGGAGGGAACAGGGTGGGCTGTTTTTT
CAWREQGGLFF
>TRBV19|.|.|TRBJ1-1
TGTGCCAGTAGTGGCCGGGGGGAGGTTGAAGCTTTCTTT
CASSGRGEVEAFF
>TRBV6-2/TRBV6-3|.|.|TRBJ1-2
TGTGCCAGCAGTTACTCCGGGGGTGGCTATGGCTACACCTTC
CASSYSGGGYGYTF
>TRBV11-2|TRBD2|.|TRBJ2-1
TGTGCCAGCAGCAAATTAGCGGGAGCCACCTTATACAATGAGCAGTTCTTC
CASSKLAGATLYNEQFF
>TRBV3-1/TRBV3-2|.|.|TRBJ1-3
TGTGCCAGCAGCCAGACCATCCAGCGGGGCGTCTATGGAAACACCATATATTTT
CASSQTIQRGVYGNTIYF
>TRBV20-1|.|.|TRBJ2-3
TGCAGTGCCTCCCTCGTAGATACGCAGTATTTT
CSASLVDTQYF
>TRBV19|TRBD1|.|TRBJ2-5
TGTGCCAGTAGTACGGGACAGGGCAGGCAAGAGACCCAGTACTTC
CASSTGQGRQETQYF
>TRBV18|.|many|TRBJ1-1
TGTGCCAGCTCCATGACGACGGGGAGTAACACTGAAGCTTTCTTT
CASSMTTGSNTEAFF
>TRBV5-5|.|.|TRBJ2-3
TGTGCCAGCAGCTTTTACAGGGCTAGCACAGATACGCAGTATTTT
CASSFYRASTDTQYF
>TRBV18|TRBD1|.|TRBJ1-2
TGTGCCAGCTCTTCAGACAGGGGGCGCGGTGGCTACACCTTC
CASSSDRGRGGYTF
>TRBV25-1|.|.|TRBJ1-1
TGTGCCAGCAGTGAGGGGCAGGGGATAGGGGCTTTCTTT
CASSEGQGIGAFF
>TRBV5-1|TRBD1|.|TRBJ1-1
TGCGCCAGCAGCTTGGGGACAGGGTACACTGAAGCTTTCTTT
CASSLGTGYTEAFF
>TRBV6-2/TRBV6-3|.|.|TRBJ1-2
TGTGCCAGCAGTTATGGAGTTCCTAACTATGGCTACACCTTC
CASSYGVPNYGYTF
>TRBV7-9|.|.|TRBJ1-2
TGTGCCAGCAGCTTAGGATCATGGAGCTATGGCTACACCTTC
CASSLGSWSYGYTF
>TRBV9|.|.|TRBJ1-1
TGTGCCAGCAGCATCCTAGAGGGCACTGAAGCTTTCTTT
CASSILEGTEAFF
>TRBV18|.|.|TRBJ1-1
TGTGCCAGCTCACGTGACGGGGACACTGAAGCTTTCTTT
CASSRDGDTEAFF
>TRBV18|.|.|TRBJ1-4
TGTGCCAGCTCACCAGGGCTTAATGAAAAACTGTTTTTT
CASSPGLNEKLFF
>TRBV3-1/TRBV3-2|TRBD1|.|TRBJ1-2
TGTGCCAGCAGCCAAGGACAGGGGTCCGTCTATGGCTACACCTTC
CASSQGQGSVYGYTF
>TRBV5-1|TRBD1|.|TRBJ1-2
TGCGCCAGCAGCTTCGACAGGGCCCTATATGGCTACACCTTC
CASSFDRALYGYTF
>TRBV5-4|TRBD2|.|TRBJ2-3
TGTGCCAGCAGCTTGGTAGCGGGAGGCCCCATCACAGATACGCAGTATTTT
CASSLVAGGPITDTQYF
>TRBV5-1|.|few|TRBJ2-5
TGCGCCAGCAGCTTGAGGAGGGGAGGATCGCAAGAGACCCAGTACTTC
CASSLRRGGSQETQYF
>TRBV6-2/TRBV6-3|TRBD1|.|TRBJ1-1
TGTGCCAGCAGCCCCAACAGGGGACAAGCTTTCTTT
CASSPNRGQAFF
>TRBV29-1|TRBD2|.|TRBJ2-7
TGCAGCGCCTTAGCGGGAGGCTCCTACGAGCAGTACTTC
CSALAGGSYEQYF
>TRBV7-8|.|.|TRBJ1-6
TGTGCCAGCAGCTTAGCGCGGAGGGACAATTCACCCCTCCACTTT
CASSLARRDNSPLHF
>TRBV19|TRBD1|once|TRBJ2-5
TGTGCCAGTAGTGCTCCCCTCGGGACAGGGTCGATAGAGACCCAGTACTTC
CASSAPLGTGSIETQYF
>TRBV3-1/TRBV3-2|.|.|TRBJ2-3
TGTGCCAGCAGCCAAGATCAGGGCGGGGGCACAGATACGCAGTATTTT
CASSQDQGGGTDTQYF
>TRBV2|.|.|TRBJ1-1
TGTGCCAGCAGTGAACCCTCCTGGGGGGAGGCTTTCTTT
CASSEPSWGEAFF
>TRBV7-9|.|.|TRBJ1-2
TGTGCCAGCAGTCCCCCCGACAGACTCTTCTATGGCTACACCTTC
CASSPPDRLFYGYTF
>TRBV6-5|TRBD1|.|TRBJ1-3
TGTGCCAGCAGCCGGGACAGGGTTGCTGGAAACACCATATATTTT
CASSRDRVAGNTIYF
>TRBV5-1|.|.|TRBJ1-1
TGCGCCAGCACATTGGAGGGGACGGTGAACACTGAAGCTTTCTTT
CASTLEGTVNTEAFF
>TRBV19|TRBD2|.|TRBJ2-1
TGTGCCACCCATGCAGCGGGAGCTAGGAATGAGCAGTTCTTC
CATHAAGARNEQFF